This T cell receptor beta chain emerged from a study of blood T cells in healthy people across ages. It was with a sample-barcoded 5' primer and a J-beta primer mix that a second PCR of roughly 7 to 12 cycles was run. Tagging of each cDNA molecule was performed by a template-switch adaptor with 12 random nucleotides. TCRdb recomputed calls from the 5' RACE reads with MiXCR, one row per CDR3 protein. The sample holds about 1.1 million distinct CDR3 sequences, 30% to 40% seen once. The germline V gene encodes CDR1 MNHEY and CDR2 SVGAGI. V was trimmed by 11 bases and J by 2 bases, leaving 13 bases between them. The CDR3 runs 13 residues. Regarding the study as a whole: Estimates of diversity drawn from one million T cells were considered underestimates.

Concerning this clonotype itself: No antigen is known for it.

The sequencing input was blood. This receptor was taken from a man in his late teens or twenties in good health. J is TRBJ1-5 and V is TRBV6-5, with no clear D. CDR3 amino acids: CAAGRDRNQPQHF. The CDR3 bases are TGTGCCGCCGGGAGGGATCGCAATCAGCCCCAGCATTTT.